A selection of T cell receptor beta chains follows, all from one sample in a study of blood T cells in healthy people across ages. TCRdb re-called the 5' RACE reads with MiXCR, one entry per CDR3 protein. The data contain roughly 1,000,000 distinct CDR3 sequences, roughly a quarter of them seen just once; the ten biggest clones take up about 0.8%. These records were also assigned to another study, of T cells of mothers and their children.

The sample was blood. The receptor source for this set is a girl aged 2-10 years in good health. CDR3s include the opening cysteine and the closing phenylalanine or tryptophan. A D gene is named only where the DNA matches it firmly. Clone size, where shown, is once, few, many, or a class for clones that have expanded.

CDR3,DNA,V,D,J,size
CATSLSLLGSYEQYF,TGTGCCACCTCATTAAGTTTGTTAGGCTCCTACGAGCAGTACTTC,TRBV7-3,NA,TRBJ2-7,NA
CASSLARDTLQETQYF,TGTGCCAGCAGTTTAGCGCGGGACACGCTCCAAGAGACCCAGTACTTC,TRBV12-3/TRBV12-4,NA,TRBJ2-5,few
CASSQETGINGYTF,TGTGCCAGCAGCCAAGAGACAGGGATTAATGGCTACACCTTC,TRBV3-1,TRBD1,TRBJ1-2,NA
CASSLGGSPAKNIQYF,TGTGCCAGCAGCTTAGGGGGTAGTCCAGCCAAAAACATTCAGTACTTC,TRBV7-3,NA,TRBJ2-4,NA
CSAQGWSNQPQHF,TGCAGTGCGCAGGGTTGGAGCAATCAGCCCCAGCATTTT,TRBV20-1,NA,TRBJ1-5,NA
CASSPGGTMSTEAFF,TGTGCCAGCAGCCCCGGGGGCACTATGAGCACTGAAGCTTTCTTT,TRBV7-2,NA,TRBJ1-1,few
CSASGDRGSQETQYF,TGCAGTGCCTCGGGGGACAGGGGCTCCCAAGAGACCCAGTACTTC,TRBV20-1,TRBD1,TRBJ2-5,NA
CASSALSQSDTQYF,TGTGCCAGCAGTGCTCTCTCTCAATCAGATACGCAGTATTTT,TRBV2,NA,TRBJ2-3,few
CASSPNREDTIYF,TGTGCCAGCTCACCAAACAGGGAGGACACCATATATTTT,TRBV18,NA,TRBJ1-3,few
CASSDSGTPQETQYF,TGTGCCAGCAGTGACTCCGGGACTCCCCAAGAGACCCAGTACTTC,TRBV2,NA,TRBJ2-5,NA
CASSYISGTIGTQYF,TGTGCCAGCAGTTATATAAGTGGAACGATTGGGACCCAGTACTTC,TRBV12-3/TRBV12-4,NA,TRBJ2-5,few
CASSPKAGGYTF,TGTGCCAGCAGCCCCAAGGCGGGTGGCTACACCTTC,TRBV28,NA,TRBJ1-2,few
CASSQGLLLYNEQFF,TGCGCCAGCAGCCAAGGGCTCCTTCTTTACAATGAGCAGTTCTTC,TRBV4-1,NA,TRBJ2-1,few
CSVVHSGLAYNEQFF,TGCAGCGTCGTTCATAGCGGATTAGCCTACAATGAGCAGTTCTTC,TRBV29-1,NA,TRBJ2-1,NA
CASSLSPPGKLFF,TGTGCCAGCAGTTTATCCCCCCCTGGAAAACTGTTTTTT,TRBV27,NA,TRBJ1-4,NA
CASSPSRGNTGELFF,TGTGCCAGCAGCCCTAGCCGGGGAAACACCGGGGAGCTGTTTTTT,TRBV4-2,NA,TRBJ2-2,NA
CASSLGTLGVSYEQYF,TGCGCCAGCAGCTTAGGGACACTGGGGGTCTCCTACGAGCAGTACTTC,TRBV5-1,NA,TRBJ2-7,NA
CASSLGAEVTETQYF,TGTGCCAGCAGTTTGGGGGCGGAAGTCACAGAAACGCAGTATTTT,TRBV28,NA,TRBJ2-3,NA
CSAFLKPPYQETQYF,TGCAGCGCCTTTCTAAAGCCCCCTTACCAAGAGACCCAGTACTTC,TRBV29-1,NA,TRBJ2-5,NA
CASSQSSVNSEAFF,TGCGCCAGCAGCCAATCTTCAGTGAACAGTGAAGCTTTCTTT,TRBV4-3,NA,TRBJ1-1,few
CSAPSTNEKLFF,TGCAGTGCCCCGTCAACTAATGAAAAACTGTTTTTT,TRBV20-1,NA,TRBJ1-4,few
CANSPRDSPNEQFF,TGTGCCAACAGCCCACGGGACTCCCCCAATGAGCAGTTCTTC,TRBV7-9,NA,TRBJ2-1,few
CSVEYRDSPYEQYF,TGCAGCGTTGAATATAGGGACAGTCCATACGAGCAGTACTTC,TRBV29-1,TRBD1,TRBJ2-7,NA
CASSLGQLRITFF,TGTGCCAGCAGCTTAGGACAGCTTCGGATAACTTTCTTT,TRBV7-9,NA,TRBJ1-1,few
CSARDIGKETQYF,TGCAGTGCTAGGGACATAGGGAAAGAGACCCAGTACTTC,TRBV20-1,NA,TRBJ2-5,NA
CASSFHLAGKTYNEQFF,TGTGCCAGCAGTTTCCATCTAGCGGGGAAAACCTACAATGAGCAGTTCTTC,TRBV28,TRBD2,TRBJ2-1,NA
CASRPAGGFIGGYTF,TGTGCCAGCAGACCCGCCGGAGGGTTCATAGGCGGCTACACCTTC,TRBV27,NA,TRBJ1-2,few
CASSLVSRGFYEQYF,TGTGCCAGCAGTTTAGTGTCCCGGGGGTTCTACGAGCAGTACTTC,TRBV7-2,NA,TRBJ2-7,NA
CASGGWGEEKLFF,TGTGCCAGCGGAGGATGGGGAGAAGAAAAACTGTTTTTT,TRBV6-1,NA,TRBJ1-4,NA
CSVDSTGGHYGYTF,TGCAGCGTTGATTCAACAGGGGGCCACTATGGCTACACCTTC,TRBV29-1,TRBD1,TRBJ1-2,few
CASSGDLTYEQYF,TGTGCCAGCAGTGGTGACTTGACCTACGAGCAGTACTTC,TRBV6-1,NA,TRBJ2-7,NA
CSARDSGASTDTQYF,TGCAGTGCTAGAGATAGCGGCGCTAGCACAGATACGCAGTATTTT,TRBV20-1,NA,TRBJ2-3,few
CAISEGTNPYEQYF,TGTGCCATCAGTGAAGGGACAAATCCCTACGAGCAGTACTTC,TRBV10-3,NA,TRBJ2-7,few
CSVEERAGRGTEAFF,TGCAGCGTTGAAGAAAGGGCAGGGCGGGGAACTGAAGCTTTCTTT,TRBV29-1,NA,TRBJ1-1,NA
CASSGGAAPLQETQYF,TGTGCCAGCAGCGGCGGCGCCGCCCCTTTACAAGAGACCCAGTACTTC,TRBV9,NA,TRBJ2-5,NA
CASSHGQGQREQFF,TGCGCCAGCAGCCACGGACAGGGGCAGCGTGAGCAGTTCTTC,TRBV4-1,TRBD1,TRBJ2-1,NA
CASSQAQVGTRETDTQYF,TGCGCCAGCAGCCAAGCCCAAGTAGGGACTAGAGAGACAGATACGCAGTATTTT,TRBV4-3,TRBD2,TRBJ2-3,few
CASSLGGQGSLYEQYF,TGTGCCAGCAGTCTTGGGGGACAGGGGTCTCTCTACGAGCAGTACTTC,TRBV28,TRBD1,TRBJ2-7,NA
CASSQAPGQGRSPLHF,TGCGCCAGCAGCCAAGCACCGGGACAGGGGAGATCACCCCTCCACTTT,TRBV4-1,TRBD1,TRBJ1-6,few
CASSLIWQGSAGGYGYTF,TGTGCCAGCAGTTTGATCTGGCAGGGGTCGGCTGGTGGCTATGGCTACACCTTC,TRBV28,NA,TRBJ1-2,NA
CASSQEPPDRVRRPQHF,TGCGCCAGCAGCCAAGAGCCTCCGGACAGGGTTCGGCGGCCCCAGCATTTT,TRBV4-1,TRBD1,TRBJ1-5,NA
CASDRQGKTDGYTF,TGTGCCAGCGACCGTCAGGGGAAAACTGATGGCTACACCTTC,TRBV12-3/TRBV12-4,NA,TRBJ1-2,few
CASTWTANTGELFF,TGTGCCAGCACTTGGACAGCGAACACCGGGGAGCTGTTTTTT,TRBV28,NA,TRBJ2-2,NA
CASSPGQGGWSSYNEQFF,TGTGCCAGCAGTCCGGGACAGGGAGGTTGGAGCTCCTACAATGAGCAGTTCTTC,TRBV7-3,TRBD1,TRBJ2-1,NA
CASSLSSGLSYEQYF,TGTGCCAGCAGCCTGTCGTCCGGACTCTCCTACGAGCAGTACTTC,TRBV6-5,NA,TRBJ2-7,NA